The entry below gives a single T cell receptor (beta chain) sequence along with its context. Its antigen is unknown. This entry is derived from a study of shared clonotypes between healthy human individuals. Whole-study results and caveats: The authors expected sequencing depth to affect clonotype sharing among donors.

Researchers divided each subset's genomic DNA evenly across several immunoSEQ plates. Using immunoSEQ multiplex PCR, the repertoire was profiled, and TCRdb retains in-frame clones only, with some absent. Among roughly 1.4 million clones, less than 99% were seen once, and the ten largest hold under 0.45%. The specimen was naive CD4+ T cells sorted from blood. The subset is: CD45RA+ positively selected. The clonotype comes from a man aged 25 to 45 in good health.

The DNA of the CDR3 is TGTGCCAGCAGCTTATCGGGGGAGTGGATAGATACGCAGTATTTT. Translating gives CASSLSGEWIDTQYF. The rearrangement uses TRBV7-9 and TRBJ2-3; D is possibly TRBD2 (6 bases). The CDR3 runs 15 residues. The ends were cut back, 2 bases at V and 5 bases at J, with 14 bases in the middle. CDR1 and CDR2 (germline): SEHNR, FQNEAQ (reference sequence). Drawing the rest from reference TRBV7-9 and TRBJ2-3, the complete variable domain is DTGVSQNPRHKITKRGQNVTFRCDPISEHNRLYWYRQTLGQGPEFLTYFQNEAQLEKSRLLSDRFSAERPKGSFSTLEIQRTEQGDSAMYLCASSLSGEWIDTQYFGPGTRLTVL.